The T cell receptor (beta chain) described here comes from a study of T cell responses to AZD1222 COVID-19 vaccine. Regarding the study as a whole: A mostly white British donor set with more females was recruited, and clonal diversity was possibly underestimated.

This CDR3 region has 15 residues. Germline V gene sequence: CDR1 KGHDR, CDR2 SFDVKD. With V trimmed by 4 bases and J by 4 bases, 4 bases remained unmatched. Measured with immunoSEQ multiplex PCR; TCRdb has only the in-frame clones, and not every one. The sample lists about 39,000 clones, 90% occurring once. Notes on this clone: The antigen remains unidentified.

The gene calls are TRBV24-1 and TRBJ2-1; the match to TRBD2 covers 9 bases. The sequencing used peripheral blood, collected 28 days after the second AZD1222 dose. The TCR was taken from an adult who received the AZD1222 COVID-19 vaccine. The CDR3 DNA reads as TGTGCCACCAGTGAAAGCGGGGGGTCTTACAATGAGCAGTTCTTC. Translation: CATSESGGSYNEQFF.